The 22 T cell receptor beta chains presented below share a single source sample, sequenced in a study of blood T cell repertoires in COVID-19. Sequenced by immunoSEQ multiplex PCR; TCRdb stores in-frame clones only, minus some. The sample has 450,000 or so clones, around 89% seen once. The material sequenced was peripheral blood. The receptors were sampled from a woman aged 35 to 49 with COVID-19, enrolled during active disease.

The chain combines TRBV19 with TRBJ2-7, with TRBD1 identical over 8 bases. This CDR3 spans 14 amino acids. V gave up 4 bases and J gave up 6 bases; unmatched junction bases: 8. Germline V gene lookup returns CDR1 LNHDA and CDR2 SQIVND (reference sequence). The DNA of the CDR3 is TGTGCCAGTAGTAGAAGGGACAGGAGGACCGAGCAGTACTTC. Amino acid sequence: CASSRRDRRTEQYF.

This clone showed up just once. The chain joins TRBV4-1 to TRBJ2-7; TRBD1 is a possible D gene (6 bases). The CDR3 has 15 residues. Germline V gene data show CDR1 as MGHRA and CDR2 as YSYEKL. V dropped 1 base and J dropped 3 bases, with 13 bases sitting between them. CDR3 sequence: CASSQGFQGYYEQYF. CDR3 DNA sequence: TGCGCCAGCAGCCAAGGGTTCCAGGGGTACTACGAGCAGTACTTC.

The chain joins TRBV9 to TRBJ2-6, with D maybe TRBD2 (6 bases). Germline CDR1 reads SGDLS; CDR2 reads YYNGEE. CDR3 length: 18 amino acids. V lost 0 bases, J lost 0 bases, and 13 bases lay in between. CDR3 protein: CASSVVRDLFSGANVLTF. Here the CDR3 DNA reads TGTGCCAGCAGCGTAGTGCGGGACCTATTCTCTGGGGCCAACGTCCTGACTTTC.

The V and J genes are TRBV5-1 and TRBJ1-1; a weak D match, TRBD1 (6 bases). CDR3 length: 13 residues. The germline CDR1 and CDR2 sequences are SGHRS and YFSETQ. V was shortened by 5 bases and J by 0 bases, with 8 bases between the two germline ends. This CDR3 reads CASRRTVNTEAFF. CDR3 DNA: TGCGCCAGCAGAAGGACAGTGAACACTGAAGCTTTCTTT.

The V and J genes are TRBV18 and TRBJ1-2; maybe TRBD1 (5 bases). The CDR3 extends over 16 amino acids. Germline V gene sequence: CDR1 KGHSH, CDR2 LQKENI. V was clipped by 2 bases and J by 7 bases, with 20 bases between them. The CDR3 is CASSPRLDIRTGGYTF. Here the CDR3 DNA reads TGTGCCAGCTCACCAAGACTGGACATCCGGACCGGTGGCTACACCTTC.

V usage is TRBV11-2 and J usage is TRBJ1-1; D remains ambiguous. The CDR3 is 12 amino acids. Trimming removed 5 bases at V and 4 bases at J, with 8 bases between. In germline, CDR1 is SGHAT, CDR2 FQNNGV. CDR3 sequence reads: CASSKAPTEAFF. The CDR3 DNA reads TGTGCCAGCAGCAAAGCCCCCACTGAAGCTTTCTTT.

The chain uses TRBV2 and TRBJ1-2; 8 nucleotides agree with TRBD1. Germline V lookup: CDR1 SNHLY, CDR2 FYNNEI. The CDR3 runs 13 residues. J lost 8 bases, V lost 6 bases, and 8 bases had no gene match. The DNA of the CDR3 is TGTGCCAGCAGAGCCCAGGGGGCGGGGGGCTACACCTTC. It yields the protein CASRAQGAGGYTF.

The CDR3 here is CASSPDRGFNYGYTF. The CDR3 coding sequence is TGTGCCAGCTCACCCGACAGGGGTTTTAACTATGGCTACACCTTC. The chain has TRBV18 and TRBJ1-2; 8 nucleotides agree with TRBD1. Germline assignment: CDR1 KGHSH and CDR2 LQKENI. The CDR3 is 15 residues long. Losses at the gene ends were 3 bases for V and 1 base for J; bases not matched to a gene: 4.

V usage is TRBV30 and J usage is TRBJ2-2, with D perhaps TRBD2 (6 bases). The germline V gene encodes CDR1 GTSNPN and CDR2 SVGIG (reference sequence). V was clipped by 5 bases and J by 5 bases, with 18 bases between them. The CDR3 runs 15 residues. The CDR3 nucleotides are TGTGCCTGGGGCGGATTCGGAGGGAGAACCGGGGAGCTGTTTTTT. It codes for CAWGGFGGRTGELFF.

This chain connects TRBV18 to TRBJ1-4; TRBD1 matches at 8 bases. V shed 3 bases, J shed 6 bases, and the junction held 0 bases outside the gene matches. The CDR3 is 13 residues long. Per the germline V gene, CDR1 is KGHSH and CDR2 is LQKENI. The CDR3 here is CASSPTGDEKLFF. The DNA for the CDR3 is TGTGCCAGCTCACCGACAGGGGATGAAAAACTGTTTTTT. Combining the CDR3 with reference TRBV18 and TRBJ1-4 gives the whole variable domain NAGVMQNPRHLVRRRGQEARLRCSPMKGHSHVYWYRQLPEEGLKFMVYLQKENIIDESGMPKERFSAEFPKEGPSILRIQQVVRGDSAAYFCASSPTGDEKLFFGSGTQLSVL.

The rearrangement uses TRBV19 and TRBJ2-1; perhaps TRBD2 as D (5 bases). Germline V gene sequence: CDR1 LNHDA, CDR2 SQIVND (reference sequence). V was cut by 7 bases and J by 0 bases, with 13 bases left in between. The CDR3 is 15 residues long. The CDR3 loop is CASTAIASSYNEQFF. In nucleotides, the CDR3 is TGTGCCAGTACGGCTATAGCGAGCTCCTACAATGAGCAGTTCTTC.

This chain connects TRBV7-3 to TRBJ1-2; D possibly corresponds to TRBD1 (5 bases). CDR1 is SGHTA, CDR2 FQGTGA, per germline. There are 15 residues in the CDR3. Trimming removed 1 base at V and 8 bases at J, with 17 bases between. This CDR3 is CASSLRDGGTEGYTF. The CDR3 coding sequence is TGTGCCAGCAGCTTAAGGGACGGGGGTACGGAGGGCTACACCTTC.

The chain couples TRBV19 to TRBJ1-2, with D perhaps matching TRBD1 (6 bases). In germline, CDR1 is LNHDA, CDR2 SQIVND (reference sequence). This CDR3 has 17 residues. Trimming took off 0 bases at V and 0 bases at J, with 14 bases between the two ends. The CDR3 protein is CASSIDIKGDPNYGYTF. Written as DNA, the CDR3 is TGTGCCAGTAGTATAGATATTAAGGGGGACCCTAACTATGGCTACACCTTC.

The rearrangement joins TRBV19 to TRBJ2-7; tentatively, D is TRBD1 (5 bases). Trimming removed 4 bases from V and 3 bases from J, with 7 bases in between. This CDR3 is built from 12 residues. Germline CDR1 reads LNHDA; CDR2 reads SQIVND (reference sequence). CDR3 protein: CASSTQGYEQYF. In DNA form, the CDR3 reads TGTGCCAGTAGTACTCAGGGCTACGAGCAGTACTTC.

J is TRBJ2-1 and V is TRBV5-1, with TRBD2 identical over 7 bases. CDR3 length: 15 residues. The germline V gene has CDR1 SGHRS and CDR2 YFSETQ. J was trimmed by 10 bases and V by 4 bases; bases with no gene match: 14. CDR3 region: CASSSEPGGGVEQFF. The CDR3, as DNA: TGCGCCAGCAGCAGCGAGCCGGGAGGAGGGGTGGAGCAGTTCTTC. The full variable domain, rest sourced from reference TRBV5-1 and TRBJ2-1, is KAGVTQTPRYLIKTRGQQVTLSCSPISGHRSVSWYQQTPGQGLQFLFEYFSETQRNKGNFPGRFSGRQFSNSRSEMNVSTLELGDSALYLCASSSEPGGGVEQFFGPGTRLTVL.

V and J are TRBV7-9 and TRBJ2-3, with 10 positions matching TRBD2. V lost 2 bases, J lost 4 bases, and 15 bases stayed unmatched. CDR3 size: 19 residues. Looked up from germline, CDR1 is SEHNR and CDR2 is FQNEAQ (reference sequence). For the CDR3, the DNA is TGTGCCAGCAGCTTAAGGGGACGGAGCGGGAGGGCCCTCCCAGATACGCAGTATTTT. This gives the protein CASSLRGRSGRALPDTQYF.

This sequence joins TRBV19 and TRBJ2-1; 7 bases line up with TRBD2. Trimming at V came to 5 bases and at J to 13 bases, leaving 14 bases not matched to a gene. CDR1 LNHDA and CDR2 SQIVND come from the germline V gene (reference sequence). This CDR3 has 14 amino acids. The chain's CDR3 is CASSPRRGTGFQFF. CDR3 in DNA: TGTGCCAGTAGTCCAAGGCGGGGGACGGGTTTCCAGTTCTTC.

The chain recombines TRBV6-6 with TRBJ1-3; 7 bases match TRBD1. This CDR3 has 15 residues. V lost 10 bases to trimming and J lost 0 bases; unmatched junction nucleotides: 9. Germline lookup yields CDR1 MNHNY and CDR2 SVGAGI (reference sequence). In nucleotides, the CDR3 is TGTGCCACCTCTGACAGGGTCCTCTCTGGAAACACCATATATTTT. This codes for CATSDRVLSGNTIYF.

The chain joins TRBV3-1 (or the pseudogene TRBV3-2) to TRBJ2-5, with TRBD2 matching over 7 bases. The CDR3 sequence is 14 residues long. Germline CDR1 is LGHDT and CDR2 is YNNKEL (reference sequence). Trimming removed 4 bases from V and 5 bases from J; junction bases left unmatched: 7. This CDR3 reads CASSPLGRGETQYF. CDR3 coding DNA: TGTGCCAGCAGCCCCCTTGGGAGGGGCGAGACCCAGTACTTC.

CDR3 sequence: CATSRVARQETQYF. The CDR3 region has the DNA TGTGCCACCAGCAGAGTTGCTAGGCAAGAGACCCAGTACTTC. V and J are TRBV15 and TRBJ2-5; no clear D. V was trimmed by 1 base and J by 2 bases, leaving 8 bases between them. This CDR3 has 14 amino acids. Germline V lookup: CDR1 LNHNV, CDR2 YYDKDF (reference sequence).

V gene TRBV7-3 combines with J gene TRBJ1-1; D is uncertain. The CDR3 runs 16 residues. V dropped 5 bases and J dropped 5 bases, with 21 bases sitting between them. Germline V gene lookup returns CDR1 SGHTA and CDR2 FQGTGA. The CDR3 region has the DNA TGTGCCAGCAGCGAAATGATCGTTGTGGGGAGGACTGAAGCTTTCTTT. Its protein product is CASSEMIVVGRTEAFF.

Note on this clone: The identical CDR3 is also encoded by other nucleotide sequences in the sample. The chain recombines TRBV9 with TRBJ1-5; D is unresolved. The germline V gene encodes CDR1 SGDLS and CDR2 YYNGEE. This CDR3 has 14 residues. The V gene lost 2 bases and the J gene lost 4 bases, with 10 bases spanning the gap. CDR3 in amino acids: CASSVSGVNQPQHF. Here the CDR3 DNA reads TGTGCCAGCAGCGTGTCCGGGGTGAATCAGCCCCAGCATTTT. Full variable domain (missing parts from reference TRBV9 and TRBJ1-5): DSGVTQTPKHLITATGQRVTLRCSPRSGDLSVYWYQQSLDQGLQFLIQYYNGEERAKGNILERFSAQQFPDLHSELNLSSLELGDSALYFCASSVSGVNQPQHFGDGTRLSIL.